This T cell receptor beta chain derives from a study of cytomegalovirus exposure and HLA in healthy donors. A note on this clone: Antigen: not known.

PCR used 60 Vbeta primers and 13 Jbeta primers. Method: immunoSEQ multiplex PCR; TCRdb's copy keeps in-frame clones and lacks some. The repertoire holds 100,000 to 150,000 clones, with roughly 86% as singletons. Findings and caveats of the study: By a later analysis, the bulk of CMV-associated TCR beta chains appeared HLA-restricted. Sequencing depth roughly uniform across donors was assumed in presence/absence analyses.

With 6 bases removed from V and 6 bases from J, the gap between germline ends came to 8 bases. CDR1 MNHNY and CDR2 SVGAGI come from the germline V gene (reference sequence). The CDR3 is 11 residues long. The TCR comes from a young man in good health and CMV-seronegative. The sequenced sample was PBMCs. This chain joins TRBV6-6 and TRBJ1-1; D not resolved. CDR3 protein: CASRAAPEAFF. The CDR3 DNA reads as TGTGCCAGCAGGGCTGCCCCTGAAGCTTTCTTT.